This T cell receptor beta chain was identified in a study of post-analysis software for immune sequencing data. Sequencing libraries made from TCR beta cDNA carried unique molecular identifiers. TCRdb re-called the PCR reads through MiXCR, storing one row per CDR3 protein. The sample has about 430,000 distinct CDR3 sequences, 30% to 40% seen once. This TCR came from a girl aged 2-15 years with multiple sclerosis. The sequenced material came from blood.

CDR3 amino acids: CASSQFPFTGPAGYGYTF. The CDR3 bases are TGTGCCAGCAGCCAGTTCCCGTTTACAGGACCTGCAGGCTATGGCTACACCTTC. The chain combines TRBV14 with TRBJ1-2; the D gene is possibly TRBD1 (5 bases). Germline CDR1 is SGHDN and CDR2 is FVKESK. The V end was cut by 3 bases, the J end by 4 bases, with 24 bases between. The CDR3 sequence is 18 residues long.